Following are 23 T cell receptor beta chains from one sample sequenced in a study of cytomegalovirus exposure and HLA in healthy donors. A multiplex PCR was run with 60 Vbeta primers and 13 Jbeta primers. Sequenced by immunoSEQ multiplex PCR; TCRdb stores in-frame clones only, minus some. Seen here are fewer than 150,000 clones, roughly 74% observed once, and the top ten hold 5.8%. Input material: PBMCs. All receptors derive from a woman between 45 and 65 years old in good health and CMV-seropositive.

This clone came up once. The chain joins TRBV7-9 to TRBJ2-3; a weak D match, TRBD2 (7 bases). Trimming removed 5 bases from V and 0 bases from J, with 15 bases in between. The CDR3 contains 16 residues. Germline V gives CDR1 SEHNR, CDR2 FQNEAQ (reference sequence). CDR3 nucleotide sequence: TGTGCCAGCAGCCCGTGGGGGGGCCTTAGCACAGATACGCAGTATTTT. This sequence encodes CASSPWGGLSTDTQYF.

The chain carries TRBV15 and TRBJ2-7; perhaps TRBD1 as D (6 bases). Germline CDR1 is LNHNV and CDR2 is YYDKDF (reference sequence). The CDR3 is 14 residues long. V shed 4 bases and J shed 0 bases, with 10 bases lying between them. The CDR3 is CATSTAGVSYEQYF. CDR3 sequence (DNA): TGTGCCACCAGCACTGCAGGGGTCTCCTACGAGCAGTACTTC.

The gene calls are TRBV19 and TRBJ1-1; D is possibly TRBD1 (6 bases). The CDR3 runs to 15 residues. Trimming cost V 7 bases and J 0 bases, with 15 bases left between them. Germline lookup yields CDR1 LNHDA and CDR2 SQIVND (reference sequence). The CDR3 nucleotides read TGTGCCAGTAAGCATCGGGACACAATGAACACTGAAGCTTTCTTT. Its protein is CASKHRDTMNTEAFF.

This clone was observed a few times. CDR3 protein: CASSLGESLTDTQYF. In nucleotides, the CDR3 is TGTGCCAGCAGCTTAGGGGAGAGCCTCACAGATACGCAGTATTTT. This chain uses TRBV7-2 with TRBJ2-3; maybe TRBD2 (5 bases). CDR1 is SGHTA and CDR2 is FQGNSA in the germline V gene. The CDR3 spans 15 residues. The germline V and J ends were trimmed by 1 base and 2 bases, with 10 bases remaining between them.

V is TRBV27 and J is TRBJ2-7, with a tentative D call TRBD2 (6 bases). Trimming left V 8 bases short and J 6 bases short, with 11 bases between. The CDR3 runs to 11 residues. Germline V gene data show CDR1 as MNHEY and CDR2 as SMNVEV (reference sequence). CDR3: CASAGRGEQYF. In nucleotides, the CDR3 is TGTGCCAGCGCGGGACGGGGCGAGCAGTACTTC.

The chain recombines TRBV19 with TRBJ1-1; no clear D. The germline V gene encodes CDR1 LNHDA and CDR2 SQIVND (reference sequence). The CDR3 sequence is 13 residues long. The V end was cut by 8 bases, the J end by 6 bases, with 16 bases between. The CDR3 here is CASLPQSGSEAFF. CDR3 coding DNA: TGTGCCAGTCTGCCCCAATCGGGGTCTGAAGCTTTCTTT.

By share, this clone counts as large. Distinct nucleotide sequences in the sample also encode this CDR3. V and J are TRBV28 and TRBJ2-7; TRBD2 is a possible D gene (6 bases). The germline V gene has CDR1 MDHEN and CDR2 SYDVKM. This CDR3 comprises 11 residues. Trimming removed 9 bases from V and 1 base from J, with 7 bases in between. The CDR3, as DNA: TGTGCCAGTGGACTATCCTACGAGCAGTACTTC. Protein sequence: CASGLSYEQYF.

CDR3 DNA: TGTGCCAGCAGTGCCACGGGGGGGCGTGAAAAACTGTTTTTT. This gives the protein CASSATGGREKLFF. The chain combines TRBV9 with TRBJ1-4; D might be TRBD1 (6 bases). The CDR3 has 14 residues. Per germline, CDR1 SGDLS and CDR2 YYNGEE. The V gene lost 5 bases and the J gene lost 7 bases, with 15 bases spanning the gap.

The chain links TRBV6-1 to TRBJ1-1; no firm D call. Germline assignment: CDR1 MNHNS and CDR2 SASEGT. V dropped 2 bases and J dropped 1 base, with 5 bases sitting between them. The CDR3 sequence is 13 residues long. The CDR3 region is CASSETKNTEAFF. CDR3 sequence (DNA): TGTGCCAGCAGTGAAACTAAGAACACTGAAGCTTTCTTT.

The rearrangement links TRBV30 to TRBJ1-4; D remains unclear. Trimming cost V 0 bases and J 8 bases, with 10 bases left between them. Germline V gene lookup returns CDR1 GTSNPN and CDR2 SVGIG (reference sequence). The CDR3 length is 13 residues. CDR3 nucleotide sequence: TGTGCCTGGAGTGTCGAGGGCGGGGAAAAACTGTTTTTT. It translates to CAWSVEGGEKLFF.

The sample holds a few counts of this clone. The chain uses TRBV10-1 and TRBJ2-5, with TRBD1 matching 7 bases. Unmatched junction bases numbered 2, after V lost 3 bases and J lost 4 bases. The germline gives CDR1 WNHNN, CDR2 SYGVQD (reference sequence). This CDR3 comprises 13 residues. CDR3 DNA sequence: TGCGCCAGCAGTGAAGGGGGCACAGAGACCCAGTACTTC. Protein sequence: CASSEGGTETQYF.

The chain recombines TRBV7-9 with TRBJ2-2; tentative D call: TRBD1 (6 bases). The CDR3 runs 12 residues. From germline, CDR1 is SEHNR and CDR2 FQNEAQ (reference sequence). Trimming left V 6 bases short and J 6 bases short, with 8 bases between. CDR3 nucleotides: TGTGCCAGCAGTAACAGGGCCGGGGAGCTGTTTTTT. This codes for CASSNRAGELFF.

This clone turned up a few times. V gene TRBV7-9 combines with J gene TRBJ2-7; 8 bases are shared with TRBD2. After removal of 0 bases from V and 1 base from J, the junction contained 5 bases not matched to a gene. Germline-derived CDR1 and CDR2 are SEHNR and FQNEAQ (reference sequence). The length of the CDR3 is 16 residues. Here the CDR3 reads CASSLAGGGRSYEQYF. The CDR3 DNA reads TGTGCCAGCAGCTTAGCCGGGGGGGGCAGATCCTACGAGCAGTACTTC.

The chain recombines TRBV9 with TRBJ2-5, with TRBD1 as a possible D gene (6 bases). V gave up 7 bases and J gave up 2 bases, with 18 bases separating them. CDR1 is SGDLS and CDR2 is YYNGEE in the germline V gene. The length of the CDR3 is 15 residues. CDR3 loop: CASGVTGLSQETQYF. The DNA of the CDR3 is TGTGCCAGCGGAGTAACAGGGTTGAGTCAAGAGACCCAGTACTTC.

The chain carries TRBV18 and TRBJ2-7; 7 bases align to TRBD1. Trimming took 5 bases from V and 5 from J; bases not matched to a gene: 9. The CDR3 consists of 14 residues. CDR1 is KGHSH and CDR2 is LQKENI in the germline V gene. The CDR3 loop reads CASSTQGNVNEQYF. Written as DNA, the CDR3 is TGTGCCAGCTCAACACAGGGGAATGTCAACGAGCAGTACTTC.

The CDR3 region has the DNA TGCGCCAGCAGACCCGACAGGCCATACGAGCAGTACTTC. Amino acids: CASRPDRPYEQYF. The chain joins TRBV23-1 to TRBJ2-7; possibly TRBD1 for D (6 bases). TRBV23-1 is identified as an open reading frame with a role that is uncertain. The CDR3 contains 13 residues. With 6 bases removed from V and 4 bases from J, the gap between germline ends came to 13 bases.

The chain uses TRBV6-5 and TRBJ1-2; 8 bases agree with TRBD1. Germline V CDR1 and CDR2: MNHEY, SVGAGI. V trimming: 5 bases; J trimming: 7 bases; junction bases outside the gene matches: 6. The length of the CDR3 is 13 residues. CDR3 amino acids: CASSTLTGAGYTF. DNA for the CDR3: TGTGCCAGCAGTACCCTGACAGGGGCTGGCTACACCTTC.

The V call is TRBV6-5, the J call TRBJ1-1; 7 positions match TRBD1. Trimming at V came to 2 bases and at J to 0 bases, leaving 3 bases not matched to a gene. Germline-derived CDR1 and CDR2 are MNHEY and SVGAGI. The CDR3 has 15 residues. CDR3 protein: CASSYPGQLNTEAFF. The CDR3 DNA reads TGTGCCAGCAGTTACCCGGGACAGCTGAACACTGAAGCTTTCTTT.

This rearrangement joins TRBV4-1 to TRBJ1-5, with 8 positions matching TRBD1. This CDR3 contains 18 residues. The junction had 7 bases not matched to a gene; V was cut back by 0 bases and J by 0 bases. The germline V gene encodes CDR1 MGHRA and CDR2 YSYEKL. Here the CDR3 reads CASSQDRGTGYSNQPQHF. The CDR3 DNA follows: TGCGCCAGCAGCCAAGATAGGGGGACAGGTTATAGCAATCAGCCCCAGCATTTT.

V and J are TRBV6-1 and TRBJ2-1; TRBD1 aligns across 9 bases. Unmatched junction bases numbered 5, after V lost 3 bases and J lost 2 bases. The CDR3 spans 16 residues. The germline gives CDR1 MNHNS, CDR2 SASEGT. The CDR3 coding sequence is TGTGCCAGCAGTGACCCCGGGACAGGGACCTACAATGAGCAGTTCTTC. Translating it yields CASSDPGTGTYNEQFF.

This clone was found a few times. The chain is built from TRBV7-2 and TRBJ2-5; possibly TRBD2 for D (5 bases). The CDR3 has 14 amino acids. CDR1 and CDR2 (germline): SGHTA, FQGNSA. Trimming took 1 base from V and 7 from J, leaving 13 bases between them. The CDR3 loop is CASSLGSGGGTQYF. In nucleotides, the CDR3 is TGTGCCAGCAGCTTAGGGAGCGGTGGTGGGACCCAGTACTTC.

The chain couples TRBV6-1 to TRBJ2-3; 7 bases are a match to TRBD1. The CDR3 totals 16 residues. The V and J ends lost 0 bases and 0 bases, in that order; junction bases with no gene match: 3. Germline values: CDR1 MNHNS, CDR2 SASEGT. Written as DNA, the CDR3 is TGTGCCAGCAGTGAAGCTAGGGGGCCTAGCACAGATACGCAGTATTTT. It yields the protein CASSEARGPSTDTQYF.

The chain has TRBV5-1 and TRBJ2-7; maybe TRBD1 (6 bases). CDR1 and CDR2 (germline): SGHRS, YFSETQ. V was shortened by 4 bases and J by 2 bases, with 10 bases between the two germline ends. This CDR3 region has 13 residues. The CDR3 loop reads CASSQTGAYEQYF. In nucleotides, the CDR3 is TGCGCCAGCAGCCAGACAGGCGCCTACGAGCAGTACTTC.